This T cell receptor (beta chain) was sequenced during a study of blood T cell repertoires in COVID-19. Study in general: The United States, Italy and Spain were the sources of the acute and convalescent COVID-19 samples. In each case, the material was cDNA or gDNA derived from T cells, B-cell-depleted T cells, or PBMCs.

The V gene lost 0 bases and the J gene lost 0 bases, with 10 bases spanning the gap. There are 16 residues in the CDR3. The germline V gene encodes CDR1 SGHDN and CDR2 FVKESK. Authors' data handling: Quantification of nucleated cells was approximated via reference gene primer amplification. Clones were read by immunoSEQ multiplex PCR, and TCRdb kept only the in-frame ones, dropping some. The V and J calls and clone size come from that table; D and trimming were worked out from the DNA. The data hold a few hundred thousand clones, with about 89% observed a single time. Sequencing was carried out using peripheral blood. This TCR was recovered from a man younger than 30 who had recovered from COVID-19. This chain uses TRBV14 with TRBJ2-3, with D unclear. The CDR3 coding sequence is TGTGCCAGCAGCCAAGAAGCCAGGTGGAGCACAGATACGCAGTATTTT. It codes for CASSQEARWSTDTQYF.